The 8 T cell receptor beta chains in this list originate from one sample, sequenced in a study of metastatic and nonmetastatic thyroid tumors. No treatment of any kind had been given to any patient before thyroid surgery. TCRdb re-analyzed the PCR reads using MiXCR. The table shows 30,000 to 35,000 clones, with approximately 40% occurring only once. Sequenced: tumor tissue. These receptors all come from a female donor with papillary thyroid cancer or a benign thyroid nodule (not recorded which). Some clones in this sample may be carry-over from other donors' samples.

This clone was seen only a few times. This rearrangement joins TRBV10-3 to TRBJ2-1, with D unclear. Trimming removed 3 bases from V and 7 bases from J, with 16 bases in between. CDR3 length: 15 amino acids. CDR1 and CDR2 from the germline V gene are ENHRY and SYGVKD. The CDR3 loop is CAISDDKIRTNEQFF. CDR3 in DNA: TGTGCCATCAGTGACGACAAGATAAGAACAAATGAGCAGTTCTTC.

The genes are TRBV6-1 and TRBJ2-2; the D call may be TRBD1 or TRBD2 (5 bases each). The CDR3 runs 15 residues. Trimming took 6 bases from V and 5 from J, leaving 16 bases between them. Germline loops: CDR1 MNHNS, CDR2 SASEGT. The CDR3: CASSWGPTGTGELFF. In nucleotides, the CDR3 is TGTGCCAGCAGCTGGGGACCCACGGGGACCGGGGAGCTGTTTTTT.

This clone was observed a single time. V and J are TRBV5-4 and TRBJ1-2, with D possibly TRBD1 on 6 matching bases. V was pared by 4 bases and J by 3 bases, with 16 bases between. This CDR3 comprises 15 residues. From germline, CDR1 is SGHNT and CDR2 YYREEE (reference sequence). CDR3 region: CASSPVRGWDYGYTF. In nucleotides, the CDR3 is TGTGCCAGCAGCCCGGTGAGGGGGTGGGACTATGGCTACACCTTC.

The chain links TRBV20-1 to TRBJ2-1; 9 nucleotides line up with TRBD2. Germline CDR1 DFQATT, CDR2 SNEGSKA (reference sequence). The junction had 6 bases not matched to a gene; V was cut back by 0 bases and J by 6 bases. The CDR3 is 15 amino acids. Written as DNA, the CDR3 is TGCAGTGCTAGAGATGAGGGACTAGCTCCCAATGAGCAGTTCTTC. It translates to CSARDEGLAPNEQFF.

V usage is TRBV7-9 and J usage is TRBJ2-1; either TRBD1 or TRBD2 may fit D (5 bases each). Germline lookup yields CDR1 SEHNR and CDR2 FQNEAQ (reference sequence). V was clipped by 3 bases and J by 4 bases, with 10 bases between them. The CDR3 totals 14 residues. CDR3 in amino acids: CASSFRDPYNEQFF. CDR3 nucleotide sequence: TGTGCCAGCAGCTTTCGGGACCCATACAATGAGCAGTTCTTC.

This clone was recorded many times. The chain recombines TRBV28 with TRBJ1-2, with 7 nucleotides matching TRBD1. The CDR3 length is 13 residues. The junction had 5 bases not matched to a gene; V was cut back by 2 bases and J by 8 bases. Germline lookup yields CDR1 MDHEN and CDR2 SYDVKM. The chain's CDR3 is CASSLIQGQGYTF. The CDR3 DNA sequence: TGTGCCAGCAGTTTAATACAGGGGCAGGGCTACACCTTC.

This clone was recorded a few times. The chain carries TRBV24-1 and TRBJ2-3; 7 bases fit TRBD2. This CDR3 is built from 16 residues. J gave up 5 bases and V 1 base, and 8 bases lay outside the gene matches. Germline CDR1 reads KGHDR; CDR2 reads SFDVKD. The CDR3 coding sequence is TGTGCCACCAGTGATTTCCCCATGGCTAGCGGAGATACGCAGTATTTT. It codes for CATSDFPMASGDTQYF.

The chain is built from TRBV20-1 and TRBJ2-3, with TRBD2 matching over 9 bases. The CDR3 length is 15 residues. Germline CDR1 and CDR2: DFQATT and SNEGSKA (reference sequence). The J segment lost 2 bases and the V segment lost 6 bases, leaving 9 bases of the junction unmatched. CDR3 protein: CSAPGASGNTDTQYF. The CDR3 DNA reads TGCAGTGCCCCGGGTGCTAGCGGGAACACAGATACGCAGTATTTT.